This entry describes one T cell receptor (beta chain). These data are taken from a study of cytomegalovirus exposure and HLA in healthy donors. The primer mix had 60 Vbeta and 13 Jbeta primers. The data were produced by immunoSEQ multiplex PCR, yet TCRdb's version contains in-frame clones alone and is incomplete. This table holds about 160,000 clones, 65% to 80% found once. The V gene's germline CDR1 is SGHNT and CDR2 YENEEA. J gave up 2 bases and V 5 bases, and 3 bases lay outside the gene matches. This CDR3 has 15 amino acids. This TCR was sampled from a man between 35 and 55 years old in good health and CMV-seronegative. This sequence joins TRBV11-3 and TRBJ2-1; 10 nucleotides match TRBD1. Sequencing used PBMCs. The CDR3 DNA sequence: TGTGCCAGCAGCCAAGGACAGGGGGCCTACAATGAGCAGTTCTTC. Encoded protein: CASSQGQGAYNEQFF.